Listed here are 23 T cell receptor beta chains from one sample, sequenced in a study of shared clonotypes between healthy human individuals (dated by TCRdb to about 2020). The library was produced with the immunoSEQ multiplex PCR assay. What TCRdb holds here is the immuneACCESS table cut down to in-frame rearrangements. Part of the clones is not present; checked against another copy, under half of the missing clones reflect an unresolved V gene, and the others are unexplained. The sample table lists roughly 2.5 million clones, over 85% of them with a count of one. Roughly 0.14% of the sample comes from the top ten. Material: naive CD4+ T cells sorted from blood. In the paper's terms, the cell subset or site label means: CD45RA+ positively selected. These receptors originate from a man aged 18 to 29 in good health.

The rearrangement uses TRBV21-1 and TRBJ1-1; TRBD1 reflects the table's D call only, with no check against the DNA. TRBV21-1 constitutes a pseudogene. The CDR3 is 15 residues long. In nucleotides, the CDR3 is TGTGCCAGCAGCGCCCGACAGGGCGTGGACACTGAAGCTTTCTTT. It yields the protein CASSARQGVDTEAFF.

This chain joins TRBV7-8 and TRBJ2-7; 7 bases are a match to TRBD1. This CDR3 is built from 14 residues. Germline assignment: CDR1 SGHVS and CDR2 FQNEAQ. Germline trimming cut 4 bases from V and 4 bases from J; bases unmatched to any gene: 7. The CDR3 is CASSSGQLTYEQYF. The CDR3 DNA reads TGTGCCAGCAGCTCGGGACAGTTAACGTACGAGCAGTACTTC.

The chain joins TRBV6-5 to TRBJ2-4, with 7 bases matching TRBD1. Germline lookup yields CDR1 MNHEY and CDR2 SVGAGI. J lost 3 bases, V lost 2 bases, and 4 bases had no gene match. CDR3 length: 15 amino acids. The CDR3 DNA is TGTGCCAGCAGTTACACCCCAGGGGGCAAAAACATTCAGTACTTC. Its protein is CASSYTPGGKNIQYF.

The V gene is TRBV4-2, the J gene TRBJ2-3; the match to TRBD2 covers 16 bases. The CDR3 runs to 17 residues. The ends lost 1 base at V and 3 bases at J; junction bases unmatched: 1. Germline loops: CDR1 LGHNA, CDR2 YNFKEQ. CDR3 DNA: TGTGCCAGCAGCCAAGCGGGACTAGCGGGGGGGACAGATACGCAGTATTTT. Its translation is CASSQAGLAGGTDTQYF.

V and J are TRBV4-1 and TRBJ2-3, with D perhaps TRBD1 or TRBD2 (5 bases each). Germline lookup yields CDR1 MGHRA and CDR2 YSYEKL. V shed 0 bases and J shed 4 bases, with 8 bases lying between them. CDR3 length: 14 amino acids. CDR3 nucleotide sequence: TGCGCCAGCAGCCAAGATATGGGGGCAGATACGCAGTATTTT. This codes for CASSQDMGADTQYF.

The chain combines TRBV4-3 with TRBJ1-1, with a weak D call TRBD1 (6 bases). Trimming stripped 4 bases from V and 5 bases from J, with 26 bases between. The length of the CDR3 is 18 residues. Germline V lookup: CDR1 LGHNA, CDR2 YSLEER. The CDR3 reads CASSLHLGGALRRTEAFF. The CDR3 coding sequence is TGCGCCAGCAGCCTCCACCTGGGGGGGGCGCTAAGAAGGACTGAAGCTTTCTTT.

To note about this clone: The same CDR3 also results from other DNA sequences found in this sample. The V call is TRBV5-1, the J call TRBJ1-5; 7 bases fit TRBD1. This CDR3 is 14 amino acids long. Trimming removed 4 bases from V and 1 base from J; junction bases left unmatched: 2. Germline V lookup: CDR1 SGHRS, CDR2 YFSETQ. The CDR3 sequence is CASSLTGSNQPQHF. CDR3 DNA sequence: TGCGCCAGCAGCCTGACAGGGAGCAATCAGCCCCAGCATTTT. The entire variable domain, with the rest obtained from reference TRBV5-1 and TRBJ1-5, is as follows: KAGVTQTPRYLIKTRGQQVTLSCSPISGHRSVSWYQQTPGQGLQFLFEYFSETQRNKGNFPGRFSGRQFSNSRSEMNVSTLELGDSALYLCASSLTGSNQPQHFGDGTRLSIL.

V usage is TRBV25-1 and J usage is TRBJ2-2; D remains unclear. The CDR3 spans 15 residues. V was pared by 6 bases and J by 7 bases, with 18 bases between. CDR1 is MGHDK and CDR2 is SYGVNS in the germline V gene. The CDR3 nucleotides read TGTGCCAGCAGCGTTTTACTTTCGGGTGTCGGGGAGCTGTTTTTT. As protein: CASSVLLSGVGELFF.

The rearrangement links TRBV6-1 to TRBJ1-4; no firm D call. The CDR3 is 14 residues long. V lost 6 bases to trimming and J lost 10 bases, with 18 bases between them. Per the germline V gene, CDR1 is MNHNS and CDR2 is SASEGT. The CDR3 DNA follows: TGTGCCAGCAGCTTACCCCCGGTTGAGGGAAAACTGTTTTTT. It specifies CASSLPPVEGKLFF.

The CDR3 reads CASCPSEGATALYTF. CDR3 DNA: TGTGCCAGCTGTCCCTCAGAGGGGGCTACTGCCCTCTACACCTTC. The V gene is TRBV6-6, the J gene TRBJ1-2; TRBD1 agrees at 7 bases. V lost 8 bases, J lost 10 bases, and 19 bases stayed unmatched. Germline assignment: CDR1 MNHNY and CDR2 SVGAGI (reference sequence). CDR3 length: 15 amino acids.

The V gene is TRBV19, the J gene TRBJ2-3; TRBD1 might be the D (6 bases). CDR3 size: 16 residues. V was cut by 5 bases and J by 1 base, with 16 bases left in between. Germline assignment: CDR1 LNHDA and CDR2 SQIVND (reference sequence). CDR3 DNA: TGTGCCAGTAGTGTAACGGGACAAGGCCGCACAGATACGCAGTATTTT. Protein product: CASSVTGQGRTDTQYF.

The V gene is TRBV5-1, the J gene TRBJ2-7, with 7 bases identical to TRBD2. The CDR3 runs 12 residues. Germline V CDR1 and CDR2: SGHRS, YFSETQ. J gave up 7 bases and V 6 bases, and 7 bases lay outside the gene matches. In DNA, the CDR3 is TGCGCCAGCACCCCCGGGGAGGGGGAGCAGTACTTC. Protein product: CASTPGEGEQYF.

This clone appeared once. The chain employs TRBV27 and TRBJ1-6, with 8 bases lining up with TRBD1. V shed 6 bases, J shed 8 bases, and the junction held 6 bases outside the gene matches. Per the germline V gene, CDR1 is MNHEY and CDR2 is SMNVEV (reference sequence). This CDR3 is built from 14 residues. The CDR3 sequence: CASRSTGVYSPLHF. In DNA, the CDR3 is TGTGCCAGCAGATCGACAGGGGTCTATTCACCCCTCCACTTT.

The V gene is TRBV19, the J gene TRBJ2-5; 13 positions agree with TRBD2. This CDR3 spans 20 amino acids. Losses at the gene ends were 7 bases for V and 5 bases for J; bases not matched to a gene: 22. CDR1 and CDR2 (germline): LNHDA, SQIVND (reference sequence). The CDR3 loop is CASTPGQGSRLAGGRETQYF. The CDR3 DNA follows: TGTGCCAGTACCCCTGGACAGGGGAGTAGACTAGCGGGAGGAAGGGAGACCCAGTACTTC.

The rearrangement links TRBV20-1 to TRBJ2-5; D is ambiguous. Germline V gene sequence: CDR1 DFQATT, CDR2 SNEGSKA (reference sequence). The CDR3 sequence is 10 residues long. The V end was cut by 4 bases, the J end by 9 bases, with 9 bases between. The CDR3 DNA reads TGCAGTGCTAAGGATGGGTCCCAGTACTTC. Its protein is CSAKDGSQYF.

This chain uses TRBV5-4 with TRBJ1-4; TRBD1 matches at 7 bases. Germline V gene sequence: CDR1 SGHNT, CDR2 YYREEE (reference sequence). Germline trimming cut 4 bases from V and 5 bases from J; bases unmatched to any gene: 5. The CDR3 spans 14 residues. The CDR3 spells CASSMGQMNEKLFF. The CDR3, as DNA: TGTGCCAGCAGCATGGGACAGATGAATGAAAAACTGTTTTTT.

J is TRBJ1-5 and V is TRBV5-6, with D unclear. Germline lookup yields CDR1 SGHDT and CDR2 YYEEEE. This CDR3 is built from 14 residues. V was shortened by 2 bases and J by 7 bases, with 13 bases between the two germline ends. In DNA form, the CDR3 reads TGTGCCAGCAGCTTCGGGCGGGTTGGGCAGCCCCAGCATTTT. Encoded protein: CASSFGRVGQPQHF.

The J gene is TRBJ1-3, the V gene TRBV2, with 8 nucleotides matching TRBD1. There are 15 residues in the CDR3. Germline CDR1 reads SNHLY; CDR2 reads FYNNEI. Trimming at V came to 8 bases and at J to 4 bases, leaving 10 bases not matched to a gene. CDR3 DNA sequence: TGTGCCAGCGGTCGGCAGGGGGCGCAAGGAAACACCATATATTTT. The encoded protein is CASGRQGAQGNTIYF.

CDR3 DNA: TGTGCCAGCAGCTCTGGGACAGGGCTGGCCTATGGCTACACCTTC. Protein: CASSSGTGLAYGYTF. The genes are TRBV7-9 and TRBJ1-2; TRBD1 matches at 9 bases. The CDR3 has 15 residues. Germline-derived CDR1 and CDR2 are SEHNR and FQNEAQ (reference sequence). J gave up 4 bases and V 4 bases, and 7 bases lay outside the gene matches.

The chain joins TRBV5-1 to TRBJ2-1; the D gene is possibly TRBD1 (5 bases). The CDR3 has 13 residues. V was pared by 0 bases and J by 6 bases, with 7 bases between. Germline V lookup: CDR1 SGHRS, CDR2 YFSETQ. The DNA of the CDR3 is TGCGCCAGCAGCTTGGTGGACACCAATGAGCAGTTCTTC. Its translation is CASSLVDTNEQFF.

V and J are TRBV18 and TRBJ2-3; possibly TRBD2 for D (6 bases). The CDR3 spans 17 residues. V was clipped by 0 bases and J by 0 bases, with 13 bases between them. CDR1 and CDR2 from the germline V gene are KGHSH and LQKENI. CDR3 DNA sequence: TGTGCCAGCTCACCACCCCGTAGCGGATTTAGCACAGATACGCAGTATTTT. As protein: CASSPPRSGFSTDTQYF. Together with reference TRBV18 and TRBJ2-3, the CDR3 gives the full variable domain: NAGVMQNPRHLVRRRGQEARLRCSPMKGHSHVYWYRQLPEEGLKFMVYLQKENIIDESGMPKERFSAEFPKEGPSILRIQQVVRGDSAAYFCASSPPRSGFSTDTQYFGPGTRLTVL.

The chain has TRBV4-1 and TRBJ2-2; D remains unclear. Germline V gene lookup returns CDR1 MGHRA and CDR2 YSYEKL. V lost 3 bases, J lost 2 bases, and 7 bases lay in between. The length of the CDR3 is 14 residues. The CDR3 protein is CASSQNLNTGELFF. The DNA of the CDR3 is TGCGCCAGCAGCCAGAATCTAAACACCGGGGAGCTGTTTTTT.

The V call is TRBV6-5, the J call TRBJ2-1; D may be TRBD1 (6 bases). Germline CDR1 reads MNHEY; CDR2 reads SVGAGI. The CDR3 totals 14 residues. V was trimmed by 0 bases and J by 7 bases, leaving 10 bases between them. In DNA form, the CDR3 reads TGTGCCAGCAGTTACTCGTCGACAGGTAATGAGCAGTTCTTC. It is translated as CASSYSSTGNEQFF.